These 29 T cell receptor beta chains came from one sample sequenced in a study of OX40 agonist ivuxolimab in advanced cancers. Clones were sequenced by immunoSEQ multiplex PCR, and TCRdb holds only the in-frame ones, with some missing. This table holds 50,000 or so clones, about 93% found once. The material was CD4+ or CD8+ T cells sorted from blood, obtained in a trial of the OX40 agonist ivuxolimab. These receptors came from an adult with an advanced solid tumor such as melanoma, head and neck, liver or kidney cancer.

This clone was detected once. The V and J genes are TRBV7-6 and TRBJ2-7; perhaps TRBD1 as D (5 bases). CDR3 length: 15 amino acids. In germline, CDR1 is SGHVS, CDR2 FNYEAQ. The V end lost 5 bases, the J end lost 3 bases, and 17 bases lay between the germline ends. CDR3 region: CASSQHRQKIYEQYF. The CDR3 DNA is TGTGCCAGCAGCCAACACAGACAGAAAATCTACGAGCAGTACTTC.

The CDR3 DNA sequence: TGTGCCAGCAGCATGCCAGCGGGAGAGAGAGACAAAAACATTCAGTACTTC. It is translated as CASSMPAGERDKNIQYF. The genes are TRBV13 and TRBJ2-4, with 8 bases fitting TRBD2. Germline V gene sequence: CDR1 PRHDT, CDR2 FYEKMQ (reference sequence). J lost 3 bases, V lost 5 bases, and 12 bases had no gene match. This CDR3 has 17 residues.

The chain uses TRBV6-6 and TRBJ2-1; 14 bases are shared with TRBD2. V trimming: 5 bases; J trimming: 5 bases; junction bases outside the gene matches: 2. Germline V gene sequence: CDR1 MNHNY, CDR2 SVGAGI (reference sequence). The CDR3 contains 15 residues. CDR3 DNA sequence: TGTGCCAGCAGTCGGGGACTAGCGGGAGACAATGAGCAGTTCTTC. The encoded protein is CASSRGLAGDNEQFF.

This chain uses TRBV25-1 with TRBJ2-2; TRBD2 aligns across 11 bases. The germline V gene encodes CDR1 MGHDK and CDR2 SYGVNS. The CDR3 is 17 amino acids. V was clipped by 3 bases and J by 1 base; unmatched bases: 4. The CDR3 DNA reads TGTGCCAGCAGTGACTCCGGGACTAGCGGGAACACCGGGGAGCTGTTTTTT. It yields the protein CASSDSGTSGNTGELFF. Using reference TRBV25-1 and TRBJ2-2 for the parts outside the CDR3, the full variable domain is EADIYQTPRYLVIGTGKKITLECSQTMGHDKMYWYQQDPGMELHLIHYSYGVNSTEKGDLSSESTVSRIRTEHFPLTLESARPSHTSQYLCASSDSGTSGNTGELFFGEGSRLTVL.

The genes are TRBV15 and TRBJ2-7; TRBD2 aligns across 7 bases. This CDR3 contains 14 residues. CDR1 LNHNV and CDR2 YYDKDF come from the germline V gene (reference sequence). Trimming took 1 base from V and 0 from J; bases not matched to a gene: 0. The CDR3 DNA is TGTGCCACCAGCAGAGGGACTAGCTCCTACGAGCAGTACTTC. This gives the protein CATSRGTSSYEQYF.

This chain connects TRBV28 to TRBJ2-2; possibly TRBD2 for D (6 bases). The CDR3 contains 18 residues. The V gene lost 6 bases and the J gene lost 4 bases, with 24 bases spanning the gap. Germline CDR1 MDHEN, CDR2 SYDVKM. The CDR3 region is CASRLTSRGLEGTGELFF. DNA of the CDR3: TGTGCCAGCAGGTTGACTAGTCGGGGACTTGAAGGCACCGGGGAGCTGTTTTTT.

The rearrangement joins TRBV9 to TRBJ2-3, with D perhaps TRBD2 (6 bases). This CDR3 has 14 residues. V was pared by 5 bases and J by 6 bases, with 16 bases between. Germline V gives CDR1 SGDLS, CDR2 YYNGEE. The CDR3 sequence: CASSRDLGVDTQYF. CDR3 DNA: TGTGCCAGCAGTCGGGACTTGGGGGTGGATACGCAGTATTTT.

The chain links TRBV5-6 to TRBJ1-1, with D unresolved. The CDR3 is 12 residues long. Germline CDR1 SGHDT, CDR2 YYEEEE. Trimming removed 1 base from V and 5 bases from J, with 6 bases in between. CDR3 DNA: TGTGCCAGCAGCTTGACAAGGACTGAAGCTTTCTTT. It specifies CASSLTRTEAFF.

The chain is built from TRBV27 and TRBJ2-3, with 9 bases matching TRBD2. Germline values: CDR1 MNHEY, CDR2 SMNVEV (reference sequence). The trim removed 0 bases at V and 5 bases at J, leaving 12 bases unmatched. This CDR3 has 18 amino acids. CDR3 loop: CASSLSILLAGIQDTQYF. CDR3 nucleotide sequence: TGTGCCAGCAGTTTATCGATCTTGCTAGCGGGAATCCAAGATACGCAGTATTTT.

The chain couples TRBV28 to TRBJ1-5; 7 bases line up with TRBD1. With V trimmed by 7 bases and J by 2 bases, 8 bases remained unmatched. The germline V gene encodes CDR1 MDHEN and CDR2 SYDVKM. This CDR3 comprises 15 residues. CDR3 amino acids: CASKETGRGNQPQHF. For the CDR3, the DNA is TGTGCCAGCAAAGAGACAGGGAGGGGCAATCAGCCCCAGCATTTT.

The chain combines TRBV28 with TRBJ2-7; 8 bases align to TRBD2. Germline trimming cut 3 bases from V and 1 base from J; bases unmatched to any gene: 8. CDR1 is MDHEN, CDR2 SYDVKM, per germline. This CDR3 is 16 amino acids long. CDR3 sequence: CASSFLLSGGSYEQYF. CDR3 nucleotide sequence: TGTGCCAGCAGTTTTTTGCTATCGGGAGGGTCCTACGAGCAGTACTTC.

The gene calls are TRBV27 and TRBJ2-1, with TRBD2 identical over 10 bases. The CDR3 covers 15 residues. Trimming took 3 bases from V and 9 from J; bases not matched to a gene: 8. Germline-derived CDR1 and CDR2 are MNHEY and SMNVEV (reference sequence). DNA for the CDR3: TGTGCCAGCAGTTTTGGTGAGCGGGAGGGGGGTGAGCAGTTCTTC. Its translation: CASSFGEREGGEQFF.

The rearrangement joins TRBV27 to TRBJ2-1, with TRBD1 matching over 7 bases. This CDR3 spans 14 amino acids. In germline, CDR1 is MNHEY, CDR2 SMNVEV (reference sequence). The V and J ends lost 4 bases and 7 bases, in that order; junction bases with no gene match: 7. CDR3 in DNA: TGTGCCAGCAGTTATGAGACAGGGTCAAATGAGCAGTTCTTC. It translates to CASSYETGSNEQFF.

This chain connects TRBV19 to TRBJ2-1; no firm D call. Germline V gene data show CDR1 as LNHDA and CDR2 as SQIVND (reference sequence). Trimming cost V 7 bases and J 2 bases, with 15 bases left between them. This CDR3 contains 15 residues. The CDR3 DNA follows: TGTGCCAGTACGGCGAGGCTTACTCCCTACAATGAGCAGTTCTTC. It encodes CASTARLTPYNEQFF. Together with reference TRBV19 and TRBJ2-1, the CDR3 gives the full variable domain: DGGITQSPKYLFRKEGQNVTLSCEQNLNHDAMYWYRQDPGQGLRLIYYSQIVNDFQKGDIAEGYSVSREKKESFPLTVTSAQKNPTAFYLCASTARLTPYNEQFFGPGTRLTVL.

This chain links TRBV4-3 with TRBJ2-7; D gene ambiguous. The germline V gene encodes CDR1 LGHNA and CDR2 YSLEER. The V end lost 0 bases, the J end lost 2 bases, and 11 bases lay between the germline ends. There are 15 residues in the CDR3. The CDR3 region is CASSQDITRTYEQYF. CDR3 DNA: TGCGCCAGCAGCCAAGATATCACCAGAACCTACGAGCAGTACTTC.

This clone has just a few counts. This rearrangement joins TRBV27 to TRBJ2-7; no reliable D call. CDR3 length: 14 amino acids. Trimming took off 8 bases at V and 4 bases at J, with 18 bases between the two ends. Germline V gene lookup returns CDR1 MNHEY and CDR2 SMNVEV (reference sequence). The CDR3 here is CASRLKQRIYEQYF. The CDR3 nucleotides read TGTGCCAGCCGTCTAAAGCAAAGAATATACGAGCAGTACTTC.

This chain links TRBV11-2 with TRBJ2-7; D is tentatively TRBD1 or TRBD2 (5 bases each). Trimming left V 3 bases short and J 2 bases short, with 14 bases between. Germline CDR1 and CDR2: SGHAT and FQNNGV. The CDR3 totals 15 residues. This CDR3 is CASSFPGTATYEQYF. The CDR3, as DNA: TGTGCCAGCAGCTTCCCCGGGACGGCCACCTACGAGCAGTACTTC.

This clone was found once. The chain recombines TRBV28 with TRBJ2-7; D not resolved. The CDR3 runs to 16 residues. Germline lookup yields CDR1 MDHEN and CDR2 SYDVKM. The V end lost 6 bases, the J end lost 5 bases, and 23 bases lay between the germline ends. CDR3 nucleotides: TGTGCCAGCAGCTCCACCTCACGATATAACGTCAACGAGCAGTACTTC. It yields the protein CASSSTSRYNVNEQYF.

The genes are TRBV4-1 and TRBJ2-3; D unclear. This CDR3 contains 15 residues. The V end lost 1 base, the J end lost 3 bases, and 11 bases lay between the germline ends. Germline lookup yields CDR1 MGHRA and CDR2 YSYEKL. The CDR3 reads CASSQVDAATDTQYF. CDR3 DNA sequence: TGCGCCAGCAGCCAAGTTGACGCAGCAACAGATACGCAGTATTTT.

The chain recombines TRBV9 with TRBJ2-7, with 7 bases matching TRBD1. J gave up 3 bases and V 4 bases, and 10 bases lay outside the gene matches. Germline loops: CDR1 SGDLS, CDR2 YYNGEE. The CDR3 is 15 residues long. CDR3 sequence reads: CASSPSGGHGYEQYF. In nucleotides, the CDR3 is TGTGCCAGCAGCCCATCAGGGGGTCATGGCTACGAGCAGTACTTC.

There are a few counts of this clone. The genes are TRBV11-2 and TRBJ1-5; D possibly corresponds to TRBD1 (5 bases). Trimming removed 5 bases at V and 7 bases at J, with 9 bases between. The V gene's germline CDR1 is SGHAT and CDR2 FQNNGV. The CDR3 consists of 12 residues. For the CDR3, the DNA is TGTGCCAGCAGCCCCGGGGGGCAGCCCCAGCATTTT. Its protein is CASSPGGQPQHF.

This clone was found once. The chain employs TRBV5-5 and TRBJ2-7, with D perhaps TRBD2 (6 bases). Per germline, CDR1 SGHKS and CDR2 YYEKEE (reference sequence). This CDR3 spans 14 amino acids. The germline V and J ends were trimmed by 1 base and 0 bases, with 8 bases remaining between them. The CDR3 is CASSLTSSSYEQYF. The CDR3 bases are TGTGCCAGCAGCTTGACTAGCAGCTCCTACGAGCAGTACTTC. The whole variable domain, remainder taken from reference TRBV5-5 and TRBJ2-7, is DAGVTQSPTHLIKTRGQQVTLRCSPISGHKSVSWYQQVLGQGPQFIFQYYEKEERGRGNFPDRFSARQFPNYSSELNVNALLLGDSALYLCASSLTSSSYEQYFGPGTRLTVT.

The chain employs TRBV6-5 and TRBJ2-2, with D possibly called TRBD1 or TRBD2 (5 bases each). CDR1 and CDR2 from the germline V gene are MNHEY and SVGAGI. This CDR3 has 14 residues. Between the trimmed V and J ends, which lost 6 bases and 4 bases, there was a span of 12 bases. In DNA form, the CDR3 reads TGTGCCAGCAGCCCCGGGACGGCCACCGGGGAGCTGTTTTTT. Translated: CASSPGTATGELFF.

Here the CDR3 DNA reads TGTGCCAGCAGGGCTGCGGGACACTCCCGGGACGAGCAGTACTTC. This codes for CASRAAGHSRDEQYF. The chain combines TRBV6-1 with TRBJ2-7, with D perhaps assigned TRBD1 or TRBD2 (6 bases each). The CDR3 totals 15 residues. Trimming stripped 6 bases from V and 5 bases from J, with 20 bases between. Per germline, CDR1 MNHNS and CDR2 SASEGT.

The chain has TRBV9 and TRBJ2-1; possible D gene TRBD2, 5 bases. V gave up 0 bases and J gave up 5 bases, with 12 bases separating them. The CDR3 consists of 15 residues. The V gene's germline CDR1 is SGDLS and CDR2 YYNGEE. The CDR3 reads CASSVDRTADNEQFF. In DNA, the CDR3 is TGTGCCAGCAGCGTAGATCGGACTGCCGACAATGAGCAGTTCTTC.

The V call is TRBV7-9, the J call TRBJ2-7, with TRBD1 as a possible D gene (6 bases). V was trimmed by 2 bases and J by 4 bases, leaving 15 bases between them. The germline V gene has CDR1 SEHNR and CDR2 FQNEAQ (reference sequence). This CDR3 contains 15 residues. The CDR3 spells CASSLRSGAAYEQYF. In nucleotides, the CDR3 is TGTGCCAGCAGCTTAAGGTCAGGGGCTGCGTACGAGCAGTACTTC.

DNA for the CDR3: TGCAGCGTTGCGTCGGCGGCTAGCGGGTACACAGATACGCAGTATTTT. Its translation: CSVASAASGYTDTQYF. The chain carries TRBV29-1 and TRBJ2-3; 8 bases are a match to TRBD2. J lost 2 bases, V lost 4 bases, and 11 bases had no gene match. The germline CDR1 and CDR2 sequences are SQVTM and ANQGSEA. This CDR3 spans 16 amino acids.

The rearrangement links TRBV20-1 to TRBJ2-7, with unresolved D. The CDR3 extends over 11 amino acids. Trimming left V 6 bases short and J 4 bases short, with 10 bases between. Germline V gene data show CDR1 as DFQATT and CDR2 as SNEGSKA (reference sequence). CDR3 region: CSAQSDYEQYF. Here the CDR3 DNA reads TGCAGTGCCCAATCCGATTACGAGCAGTACTTC.

The gene calls are TRBV28 and TRBJ1-2; D may be TRBD1 (5 bases). This CDR3 comprises 13 residues. Per the germline V gene, CDR1 is MDHEN and CDR2 is SYDVKM. V shed 11 bases and J shed 4 bases, with 17 bases lying between them. The CDR3 DNA reads as TGTGCCGCTTTACCCCAGGGTGGCTATGGCTACACCTTC. Amino acids: CAALPQGGYGYTF.